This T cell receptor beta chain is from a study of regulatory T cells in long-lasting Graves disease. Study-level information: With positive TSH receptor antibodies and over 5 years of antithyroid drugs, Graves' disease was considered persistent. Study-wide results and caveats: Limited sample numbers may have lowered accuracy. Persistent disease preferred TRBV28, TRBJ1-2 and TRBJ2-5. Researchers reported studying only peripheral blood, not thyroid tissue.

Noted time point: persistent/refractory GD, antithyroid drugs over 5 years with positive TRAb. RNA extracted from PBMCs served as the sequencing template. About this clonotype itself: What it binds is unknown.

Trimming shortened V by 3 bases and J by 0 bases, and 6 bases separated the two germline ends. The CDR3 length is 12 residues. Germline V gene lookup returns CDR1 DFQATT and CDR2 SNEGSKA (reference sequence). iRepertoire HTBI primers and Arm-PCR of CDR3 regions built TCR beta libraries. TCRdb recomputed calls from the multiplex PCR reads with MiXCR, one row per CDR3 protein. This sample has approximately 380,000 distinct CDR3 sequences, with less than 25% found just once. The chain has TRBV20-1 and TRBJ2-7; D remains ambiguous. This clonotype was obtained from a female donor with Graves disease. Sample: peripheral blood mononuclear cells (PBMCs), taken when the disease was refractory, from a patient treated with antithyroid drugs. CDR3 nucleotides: TGCAGTGCTAGCCAGAGCTCCTACGAGCAGTACTTC. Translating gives CSASQSSYEQYF.